Listed below are T cell receptor beta chains from one sample, sequenced in a study of T cells in narcolepsy. Libraries were prepared by immunoSEQ multiplex PCR; TCRdb keeps only in-frame clonotypes and omits some of them. The sample lists tens of thousands of clones, more than 75% occurring once. Sequencing was done on a sample of memory (CD45RA-) CD4+ T cells from blood. The receptors stem from a human donor in good health. The CDR3 runs from the conserved cysteine through the conserved F or W. A D gene is named only where the DNA matches it firmly. Clone size is stated in some rows and not others, as once, few, many or a class when expanded.

V gene: TRBV5-6
CDR3 length: 16
D gene: TRBD1
J gene: TRBJ2-7
clone size: -
CDR3 DNA: TGTGCCAGCAGCTTGCCGCCCCGGGACAGAGACTACGAGCAGTACTTC
CDR3 protein: CASSLPPRDRDYEQYF

V gene: TRBV6-5
CDR3 length: 11
D gene: -
J gene: TRBJ1-3
clone size: -
CDR3 DNA: TGTGCCAGCAGTTACGGTCGGTCCATATATTTT
CDR3 protein: CASSYGRSIYF

V gene: TRBV20-1
CDR3 length: 11
D gene: -
J gene: TRBJ1-3
clone size: -
CDR3 DNA: TGCAGTGCTAGTAAGGGAAACACCATATATTTT
CDR3 protein: CSASKGNTIYF

V gene: TRBV5-1
CDR3 length: 14
D gene: -
J gene: TRBJ2-7
clone size: once
CDR3 DNA: TGCGCCAGCAGCTTGGCCTTGGGAATCGACGAGCAGTACTTC
CDR3 protein: CASSLALGIDEQYF

V gene: TRBV19
CDR3 length: 16
D gene: -
J gene: TRBJ1-4
clone size: -
CDR3 DNA: TGTGCCAGTAGTATACGGACGGGAGTTAGAAATGAAAAACTGTTTTTT
CDR3 protein: CASSIRTGVRNEKLFF

V gene: TRBV5-8
CDR3 length: 17
D gene: TRBD2
J gene: TRBJ2-2
clone size: -
CDR3 DNA: TGTGCCAGCAGCCGACGCGGAGGGGAGGGTTGGACCGGGGAGCTGTTTTTT
CDR3 protein: CASSRRGGEGWTGELFF

V gene: TRBV6-5
CDR3 length: 16
D gene: -
J gene: TRBJ1-5
clone size: -
CDR3 DNA: TGTGCCAGCAGTTCTTCTTCTGGGCAGTGGGGTCAGCCCCAGCATTTT
CDR3 protein: CASSSSSGQWGQPQHF

V gene: TRBV19
CDR3 length: 13
D gene: -
J gene: TRBJ1-5
clone size: -
CDR3 DNA: TGTGCCAGTAGTACGGCGGACAGCCAGCCCCAGCATTTT
CDR3 protein: CASSTADSQPQHF

V gene: TRBV7-9
CDR3 length: 14
D gene: -
J gene: TRBJ1-2
clone size: -
CDR3 DNA: TGTGCCAGCAGCCACAACGTCCTGGACTATGGCTACACCTTC
CDR3 protein: CASSHNVLDYGYTF

V gene: TRBV30
CDR3 length: 14
D gene: -
J gene: TRBJ1-1
clone size: -
CDR3 DNA: TGTGCCTGGAGTCGCACCGGGGCGAGAACTGAAGCTTTCTTT
CDR3 protein: CAWSRTGARTEAFF

V gene: TRBV15
CDR3 length: 17
D gene: TRBD2
J gene: TRBJ2-1
clone size: -
CDR3 DNA: TGTGCCACCAGCAGAGGGGGGGGAGGTGGCTCCTACAATGAGCAGTTCTTC
CDR3 protein: CATSRGGGGGSYNEQFF